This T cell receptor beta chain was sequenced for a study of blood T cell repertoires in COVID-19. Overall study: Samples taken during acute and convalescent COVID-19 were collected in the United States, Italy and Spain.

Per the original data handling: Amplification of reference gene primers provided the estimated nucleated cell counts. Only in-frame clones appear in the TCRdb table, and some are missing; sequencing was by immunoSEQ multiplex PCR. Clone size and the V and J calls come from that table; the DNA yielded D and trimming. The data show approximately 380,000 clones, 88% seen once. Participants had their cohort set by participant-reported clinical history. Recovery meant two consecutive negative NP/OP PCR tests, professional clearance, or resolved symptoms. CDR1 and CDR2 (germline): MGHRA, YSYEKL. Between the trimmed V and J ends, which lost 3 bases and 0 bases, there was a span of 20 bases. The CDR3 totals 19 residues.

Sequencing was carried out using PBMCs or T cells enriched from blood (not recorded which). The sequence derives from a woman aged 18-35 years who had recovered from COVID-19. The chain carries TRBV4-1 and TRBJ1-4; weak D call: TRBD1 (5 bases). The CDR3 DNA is TGCGCCAGCAGCCAGTTACCGGGACTCCCAGTTGCAACTAATGAAAAACTGTTTTTT. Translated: CASSQLPGLPVATNEKLFF.